The source of this T cell receptor beta chain is a study of human thymus T cells (dated by TCRdb to the early 2020s). Background on the whole study: TCR alpha and beta repertoires from roughly eight infant thymus samples and a few related peripheral blood samples were characterized in the study. Donor ages ranging from about 6 to 250 days were recorded, and more than 5 male and two female infants were included in the cohort. Paper-wide results and their limitations: On average, roughly 890,000 unique TCRB clonotypes were obtained from thymus samples, compared with roughly 89,000 from blood samples. Both the thymic and the peripheral blood repertoires appeared to show biased V and J gene segment usage. The related research found that thymic TCR repertoires overlapped highly between unrelated individuals.

The immunoSEQ multiplex PCR assay was used to amplify the TCRB and TCRAD loci from a standardized amount of quality-controlled genomic DNA. Amplicons spanned the V(D)J region at a length sufficient to cover the CDR3 and identify V and J genes. The amplicons were sequenced on an Illumina platform via the commercial immunoSEQ service. In the authors' own workflow: Corrections for primer bias and sequencing errors followed previously described methods, while TCRAD and TCRB definitions were based on the IMGT database. Repertoires were analysed with immunoSEQ Analyzer 3.0 and VDJTools, covering basic statistics, V/J segment usage, diversity estimates, rarefaction and pairwise overlap. To estimate diversity, the Chao1, ChaoE, Efron-Thisted, Shannon and inverse Simpson indices were applied, and diversity was also estimated on datasets down-sampled to the smallest sample. Repertoire overlap used strict matching of CDR3 nucleotide sequence, V gene and J gene, with Jaccard-based multidimensional scaling clustering. Imported from immuneACCESS, the table was reduced by TCRdb to in-frame sequences with V and J called. These copies leave out some clones; in studies compared against another copy, an unresolved V gene accounts for under half, and the cause of the remainder is not known. V, J and clone size derive from that table, while D and trimming were established from the DNA sequence. The sample records around 120,000 clones, about 93% of which are singletons. The ten biggest clones cover more than 0.02% of the sample.

A note on this clone: It has no known antigen specificity. No much larger clone is present one base from it, and per-base qualities are unavailable.

Thymus tissue was obtained as surgical resects removed during corrective cardiac surgery. In Finland, the donors were immunologically healthy infants who were having open corrective cardiac surgery for congenital heart defects. Thymocytes were freed from the tissue by mechanical means and kept at -70 degrees C as pellets of roughly 9-30 million cells. A QIAsymphony instrument was used to extract genomic DNA from frozen cell pellets. V is shortened by 2 bases, J by 4 bases, and the region joining them spans 9 bases. Per the germline V gene, ENHRY is the CDR1 and SYGVKD is the CDR2. The CDR3 has 14 amino acids, counting the end cysteine and phenylalanine. The entry retains the CDR3 DNA only, 42 bases that are in frame from base 1.

Input material: thymus tissue. The rearrangement combines TRBV10-3 with TRBJ2-1, with the D gene not confidently named. The TCR was taken from a boy in the first two years of life with a congenital heart defect but otherwise immunologically healthy. CDR3 reads: CAISENYSYNEQFF. The DNA sequence is as follows: TGTGCCATCAGTGAGAACTATTCTTACAATGAGCAGTTCTTC.